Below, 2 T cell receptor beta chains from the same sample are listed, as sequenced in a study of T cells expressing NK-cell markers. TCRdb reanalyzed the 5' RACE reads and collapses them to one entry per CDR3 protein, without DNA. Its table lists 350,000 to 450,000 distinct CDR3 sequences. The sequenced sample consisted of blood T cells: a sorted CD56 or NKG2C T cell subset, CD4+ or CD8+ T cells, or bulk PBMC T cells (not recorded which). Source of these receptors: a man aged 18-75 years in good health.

This CDR3 is CSFLPAVSHYGYTF. The chain has TRBV29-1 and TRBJ1-2. CDR1 and CDR2 from the germline V gene are SQVTM and ANQGSEA. The CDR3 has 14 amino acids.

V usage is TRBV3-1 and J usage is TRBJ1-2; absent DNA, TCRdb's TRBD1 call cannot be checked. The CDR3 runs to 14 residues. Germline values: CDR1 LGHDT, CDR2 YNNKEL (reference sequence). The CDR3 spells CASSQRGRDYGYTF.